These 14 T cell receptor beta chains were all obtained from the same sample, sequenced in a study of PD-L1 blockade in urothelial cancer. This sample's time point: peripheral blood 6 weeks after treatment start. The table came from immunoSEQ multiplex PCR; TCRdb's copy has only in-frame clones and leaves some out. Of 45,000 to 55,000 clones listed, around 88% were seen once; the top ten hold about 10%. This specimen was PBMCs, taken around atezolizumab (anti-PD-L1) treatment. All receptors derive from a man between 60 and 75 years old with urothelial cancer.

This chain uses TRBV6-5 with TRBJ1-2; 8 nucleotides line up with TRBD1. Losses at the gene ends were 2 bases for V and 4 bases for J; bases not matched to a gene: 3. The CDR3 extends over 14 amino acids. CDR1 is MNHEY and CDR2 is SVGAGI in the germline V gene. Written as DNA, the CDR3 is TGTGCCAGCAGTTACCAGGGGGCTTCCTATGGCTACACCTTC. Translation gives CASSYQGASYGYTF.

The chain employs TRBV19 and TRBJ1-1; maybe TRBD1 (5 bases). Germline lookup yields CDR1 LNHDA and CDR2 SQIVND (reference sequence). V was cut by 7 bases and J by 3 bases, with 21 bases left in between. The CDR3 totals 16 residues. CDR3 bases: TGTGCCAGTATCTCTCAGGGTCAATCATGGGACACTGAAGCTTTCTTT. It is translated as CASISQGQSWDTEAFF.

The chain recombines TRBV28 with TRBJ1-5, with 8 bases aligning to TRBD1. CDR3 length: 14 residues. Germline values: CDR1 MDHEN, CDR2 SYDVKM. V was pared by 6 bases and J by 4 bases, with 5 bases of the junction left unmatched. This CDR3 is CASRAYRGNQPQHF. The CDR3, as DNA: TGTGCCAGCAGGGCATACAGGGGGAATCAGCCCCAGCATTTT.

This clone was found a few times. The genes are TRBV5-5 and TRBJ1-6; 11 bases are a match to TRBD1. CDR1 is SGHKS and CDR2 is YYEKEE in the germline V gene (reference sequence). J was trimmed by 7 bases and V by 2 bases; bases with no gene match: 2. The CDR3 length is 15 residues. In nucleotides, the CDR3 is TGTGCCAGCAGCTTAGGGACAGGGGGAAATTCACCCCTCCACTTT. This encodes CASSLGTGGNSPLHF.

The chain has TRBV29-1 and TRBJ1-2; D is unclear. From germline, CDR1 is SQVTM and CDR2 ANQGSEA. Trimming removed 3 bases from V and 8 bases from J, with 16 bases in between. The CDR3 has 13 amino acids. As DNA, the CDR3 is TGCAGCGTTGAGGCGGTGGCAGGCGGGGGCTACACCTTC. Residues: CSVEAVAGGGYTF.

The chain recombines TRBV7-8 with TRBJ2-1; 10 bases fit TRBD2. The CDR3 has 15 amino acids. The trim removed 5 bases at V and 7 bases at J, leaving 8 bases unmatched. CDR1 SGHVS and CDR2 FQNEAQ come from the germline V gene. The CDR3 loop reads CASSRTGTSVNEQFF. In nucleotides, the CDR3 is TGTGCCAGCAGCCGTACCGGGACTAGCGTGAATGAGCAGTTCTTC.

This chain links TRBV4-1 with TRBJ1-2, with TRBD1 identical over 11 bases. Germline CDR1 and CDR2: MGHRA and YSYEKL. The length of the CDR3 is 16 residues. With 2 bases clipped from V and 4 bases from J, the junction kept 6 bases outside the gene matches. CDR3 in amino acids: CASSQIGTGGSYGYTF. DNA for the CDR3: TGCGCCAGCAGCCAAATTGGGACAGGGGGAAGCTATGGCTACACCTTC.

This rearrangement joins TRBV6-6 to TRBJ2-3, with 7 bases lining up with TRBD2. The germline gives CDR1 MNHNY, CDR2 SVGAGI (reference sequence). The CDR3 extends over 16 amino acids. J lost 1 base, V lost 6 bases, and 10 bases had no gene match. The CDR3 nucleotides read TGTGCCAGCAGCCCCGCGGAGAGCGGGGGCACAGATACGCAGTATTTT. Encoded protein: CASSPAESGGTDTQYF.

The CDR3 DNA is TGTGCCAGCTCACCAGAGGGCTATGGCTACACCTTC. It specifies CASSPEGYGYTF. The chain is built from TRBV18 and TRBJ1-2, with D unresolved. V was cut by 2 bases and J by 4 bases, with 5 bases left in between. The CDR3 has 12 amino acids. Per the germline V gene, CDR1 is KGHSH and CDR2 is LQKENI.

The chain links TRBV11-3 to TRBJ1-1; D is possibly TRBD1 (6 bases). V lost 4 bases, J lost 0 bases, and 6 bases lay in between. In germline, CDR1 is SGHNT, CDR2 YENEEA. The CDR3 length is 13 residues. CDR3 protein: CASSSGVNTEAFF. The CDR3 DNA is TGTGCCAGCAGCTCAGGGGTGAACACTGAAGCTTTCTTT.

This sequence joins TRBV4-1 and TRBJ2-7, with 11 bases fitting TRBD2. The V and J ends lost 1 base and 7 bases, in that order; junction bases with no gene match: 9. CDR1 and CDR2 (germline): MGHRA, YSYEKL. The CDR3 sequence is 16 residues long. CDR3 sequence reads: CASSQALAGGPREQYF. CDR3 coding DNA: TGCGCCAGCAGCCAAGCCTTAGCGGGGGGGCCGAGGGAGCAGTACTTC.

The chain combines TRBV28 with TRBJ2-6, with TRBD1 matching 7 bases. Germline CDR1 is MDHEN and CDR2 is SYDVKM. Trimming cost V 4 bases and J 4 bases; bases outside gene matches: 7. CDR3 size: 16 residues. The CDR3 region is CASSSPGQSGANVLTF. The CDR3 bases are TGTGCCAGCAGTTCCCCGGGACAGTCCGGGGCCAACGTCCTGACTTTC.

J is TRBJ2-1 and V is TRBV4-1; D perhaps matches TRBD2 (5 bases). Deletions cut 4 bases from V and 7 bases from J, with 11 bases between. The germline V gene has CDR1 MGHRA and CDR2 YSYEKL. The CDR3 extends over 13 amino acids. This chain's CDR3 is CASSPRTGNEQFF. The CDR3 DNA reads TGCGCCAGCAGCCCCCGGACTGGTAATGAGCAGTTCTTC.

This chain joins TRBV10-2 and TRBJ2-2, with no clear D. Germline CDR1 is WSHSY and CDR2 is SAAADI. Trimming took off 6 bases at V and 4 bases at J, with 6 bases between the two ends. The CDR3 is made up of 12 amino acids. As DNA, the CDR3 is TGCGCCAGCAGAACGGGCACCGGGGAGCTGTTTTTT. Translating gives CASRTGTGELFF.